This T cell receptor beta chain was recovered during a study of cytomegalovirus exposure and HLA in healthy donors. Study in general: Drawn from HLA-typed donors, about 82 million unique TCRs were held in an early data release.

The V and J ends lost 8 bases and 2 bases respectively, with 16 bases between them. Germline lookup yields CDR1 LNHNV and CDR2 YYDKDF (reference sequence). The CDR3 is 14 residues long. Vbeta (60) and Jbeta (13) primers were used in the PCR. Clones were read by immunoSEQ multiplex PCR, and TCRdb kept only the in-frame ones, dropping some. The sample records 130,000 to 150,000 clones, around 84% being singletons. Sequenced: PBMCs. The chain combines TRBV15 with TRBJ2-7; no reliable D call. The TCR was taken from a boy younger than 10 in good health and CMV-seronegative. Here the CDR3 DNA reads TGTGCCACCCGGCCCCAGGAAGGTCCCTACGAGCAGTACTTC. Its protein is CATRPQEGPYEQYF.